The 4 T cell receptor beta chains given below trace back to one sample, sequenced in a study of Ad26.COV2.S vaccination and SARS-CoV-2 variants. Using immunoSEQ multiplex PCR, the repertoire was profiled, and TCRdb retains in-frame clones only, with some absent. The data show over 85,000 clones, approximately 82% seen once. Sequenced here: peripheral blood, sampled after recovery from COVID-19. The receptors come from a human donor who had recovered from COVID-19.

The chain links TRBV29-1 to TRBJ2-7; no clear D gene. V was trimmed by 7 bases and J by 4 bases, leaving 11 bases between them. The CDR3 consists of 11 residues. CDR1 is SQVTM, CDR2 ANQGSEA, per germline. CDR3 DNA sequence: TGCAGCGCCTCGGACCTATACGAGCAGTACTTC. Protein: CSASDLYEQYF.

The genes are TRBV6-1 and TRBJ1-5; maybe TRBD1 (6 bases). The ends were cut back, 0 bases at V and 4 bases at J, with 10 bases in the middle. Germline values: CDR1 MNHNS, CDR2 SASEGT. This CDR3 is built from 15 residues. In DNA form, the CDR3 reads TGTGCCAGCAGTGAAGCCGGACAGCAAAATCAGCCCCAGCATTTT. Amino acids: CASSEAGQQNQPQHF.

This clone came up once. The chain employs TRBV11-3 and TRBJ1-1; TRBD1 matches at 7 bases. In germline, CDR1 is SGHNT, CDR2 YENEEA. V shed 2 bases, J shed 4 bases, and the junction held 7 bases outside the gene matches. This CDR3 has 15 amino acids. Written as DNA, the CDR3 is TGTGCCAGCAGCTTACAAGACAGGGTTGGCACTGAAGCTTTCTTT. It specifies CASSLQDRVGTEAFF.

There are a few counts of this clone. Other DNA sequences in the same sample also yield this CDR3. The chain couples TRBV15 to TRBJ2-3, with 11 nucleotides matching TRBD1. The CDR3 length is 15 residues. Trimming took 4 bases from V and 2 from J; bases not matched to a gene: 2. The germline V gene has CDR1 LNHNV and CDR2 YYDKDF (reference sequence). This CDR3 reads CATSTGQGDTDTQYF. DNA for the CDR3: TGTGCCACCAGCACGGGACAGGGGGACACAGATACGCAGTATTTT.